The 27 T cell receptor beta chains presented below share a single source sample, sequenced in a study of identical twins. TCRdb analysed the 5' RACE reads with MiXCR anew, one entry per CDR3 protein. The sample shows under 350,000 distinct CDR3 sequences, over 8.5% of them seen only once. The same sample was also studied in work on yellow fever vaccine responses in identical twins.

The sequencing input was CD8+ T cells sorted from blood. The source of these receptors is a woman between 18 and 29 years old in good health.

This clonotype occurred a few times. The V call is TRBV28, the J call TRBJ2-3; the match to TRBD2 covers 7 bases. This CDR3 region has 15 residues. The J segment lost 2 bases and the V segment lost 2 bases, leaving 4 bases of the junction unmatched. Germline V gene data show CDR1 as MDHEN and CDR2 as SYDVKM. The CDR3 protein is CASSLPGRVTDTQYF. CDR3 bases: TGTGCCAGCAGTTTACCAGGGAGGGTCACAGATACGCAGTATTTT.

There are many counts of this clonotype. The CDR3 DNA reads as TGTGCCAGCAGTTTTGAGAGAGGGGAGACCCAGTACTTC. The encoded protein is CASSFERGETQYF. The rearrangement links TRBV12-3 or TRBV12-4 to TRBJ2-5, with D maybe TRBD2 (5 bases). The CDR3 covers 13 residues. Trimming pared 3 bases from V and 5 bases from J, leaving 10 bases between.

This clonotype was seen at least ten times. This chain joins TRBV6-4 and TRBJ2-3; the D gene could be TRBD1 or TRBD2 (5 bases each). The CDR3 totals 14 residues. The germline V and J ends were trimmed by 2 bases and 4 bases, with 10 bases remaining between them. Germline loops: CDR1 MRHNA, CDR2 SNTAGT. The CDR3 protein is CASSDGGASDTQYF. For the CDR3, the DNA is TGTGCCAGCAGTGACGGGGGAGCCTCAGATACGCAGTATTTT.

This clonotype was counted between two and nine times. The rearrangement links TRBV27 to TRBJ2-3; D is uncertain. This CDR3 contains 15 residues. Germline CDR1 is MNHEY and CDR2 is SMNVEV (reference sequence). The ends were cut back, 1 base at V and 3 bases at J, with 11 bases in the middle. The CDR3 loop is CASSLYLPPTDTQYF. The DNA for the CDR3 is TGTGCCAGCAGTTTATATCTCCCGCCGACAGATACGCAGTATTTT.

The chain employs TRBV29-1 and TRBJ1-5; 7 nucleotides match TRBD1. Germline values: CDR1 SQVTM, CDR2 ANQGSEA. The V and J ends lost 5 bases and 6 bases, in that order; junction bases with no gene match: 7. CDR3 size: 13 residues. CDR3 bases: TGCAGCGTTAAGGCAGGGGGTGGTCAGCCCCAGCATTTT. This translates into CSVKAGGGQPQHF.

This clonotype was seen a few times. The rearrangement links TRBV29-1 to TRBJ2-7, with TRBD1 matching 9 bases. J was trimmed by 1 base and V by 4 bases; bases with no gene match: 2. Germline loops: CDR1 SQVTM, CDR2 ANQGSEA. The CDR3 loop spans 13 amino acids. The CDR3 coding sequence is TGCAGCGTTGGGACAGGGGATTCCTACGAGCAGTACTTC. This sequence encodes CSVGTGDSYEQYF.

This clonotype was counted many times. The J gene is TRBJ2-1, the V gene TRBV29-1; D unresolved. The CDR3 has 13 residues. Germline V gene data show CDR1 as SQVTM and CDR2 as ANQGSEA. Deletions cut 5 bases from V and 7 bases from J, with 15 bases between. The DNA of the CDR3 is TGCAGCGTTCGTCATTTCGGAGAAAATGAGCAGTTCTTC. This codes for CSVRHFGENEQFF.

This clonotype has a count of ten or more. This chain uses TRBV7-9 with TRBJ2-2; D remains ambiguous. The CDR3 extends over 15 amino acids. V lost 5 bases and J lost 1, with 11 bases in between. CDR1 and CDR2 from the germline V gene are SEHNR and FQNEAQ (reference sequence). This chain's CDR3 is CASSDFTENTGELFF. The CDR3 DNA is TGTGCCAGCAGCGACTTCACGGAGAACACCGGGGAGCTGTTTTTT. The full variable domain, in which reference TRBV7-9 and TRBJ2-2 provide the parts outside the CDR3, is DTGVSQNPRHKITKRGQNVTFRCDPISEHNRLYWYRQTLGQGPEFLTYFQNEAQLEKSRLLSDRFSAERPKGSFSTLEIQRTEQGDSAMYLCASSDFTENTGELFFGEGSRLTVL.

This clonotype was observed many times. The J gene is TRBJ1-2, the V gene TRBV27, with 7 bases identical to TRBD1. V lost 6 bases to trimming and J lost 4 bases; unmatched junction nucleotides: 5. Germline V gene sequence: CDR1 MNHEY, CDR2 SMNVEV (reference sequence). The CDR3 is 13 amino acids. The CDR3 loop is CASSLQGTYGYTF. CDR3 nucleotide sequence: TGTGCCAGCAGCCTACAGGGGACCTATGGCTACACCTTC.

Ten or more counts support this clonotype. The chain links TRBV9 to TRBJ2-7; the D gene is possibly TRBD2 (6 bases). The CDR3 is made up of 13 amino acids. Germline V lookup: CDR1 SGDLS, CDR2 YYNGEE. The ends were cut back, 0 bases at V and 3 bases at J, with 7 bases in the middle. Here the CDR3 reads CASSVADYYEQYF. The CDR3 DNA follows: TGTGCCAGCAGCGTAGCGGACTACTACGAGCAGTACTTC.

The chain links TRBV2 to TRBJ2-2; D unresolved. This CDR3 region has 13 residues. V was pared by 8 bases and J by 0 bases, with 7 bases between. CDR1 is SNHLY, CDR2 FYNNEI, per germline. This CDR3 reads CASLVSNTGELFF. In DNA form, the CDR3 reads TGTGCCAGCCTAGTGTCGAACACCGGGGAGCTGTTTTTT.

V and J are TRBV14 and TRBJ2-7, with D perhaps TRBD1 (5 bases). CDR1 SGHDN and CDR2 FVKESK come from the germline V gene. The CDR3 has 15 amino acids. V was trimmed by 1 base and J by 4 bases, leaving 14 bases between them. CDR3 protein: CASSQARASGYEQYF. CDR3 sequence (DNA): TGTGCCAGCAGCCAAGCCAGGGCCTCTGGGTACGAGCAGTACTTC. The entire variable domain, with the rest obtained from reference TRBV14 and TRBJ2-7, is as follows: EAGVTQFPSHSVIEKGQTVTLRCDPISGHDNLYWYRRVMGKEIKFLLHFVKESKQDESGMPNNRFLAERTGGTYSTLKVQPAELEDSGVYFCASSQARASGYEQYFGPGTRLTVT.

The chain employs TRBV14 and TRBJ2-7, with unresolved D. Germline CDR1 and CDR2: SGHDN and FVKESK. The CDR3 length is 14 residues. The V and J ends lost 2 bases and 2 bases respectively, with 10 bases between them. The CDR3 nucleotides read TGTGCCAGCAGCCAACTCGAGGACGCCTACGAGCAGTACTTC. Its translation: CASSQLEDAYEQYF.

This rearrangement joins TRBV27 to TRBJ2-1; 10 bases line up with TRBD2. Germline V gene data show CDR1 as MNHEY and CDR2 as SMNVEV (reference sequence). V lost 7 bases, J lost 8 bases, and 11 bases stayed unmatched. This CDR3 has 15 residues. CDR3 coding DNA: TGTGCCAGCAAGACCGGACTAGCGGAATATGATGAGCAGTTCTTC. Protein: CASKTGLAEYDEQFF.

The chain employs TRBV6-5 and TRBJ2-7; 10 bases align to TRBD1. V dropped 0 bases and J dropped 7; count of bases not matched to a gene: 6. The CDR3 consists of 15 residues. Germline V gene lookup returns CDR1 MNHEY and CDR2 SVGAGI. Written as DNA, the CDR3 is TGTGCCAGCAGTTACTCTGGGACAGGGGACGGGGAGCAGTACTTC. Its translation: CASSYSGTGDGEQYF.

The chain combines TRBV5-5 with TRBJ2-3, with a tentative D call TRBD1 (6 bases). Looked up from germline, CDR1 is SGHKS and CDR2 is YYEKEE (reference sequence). The CDR3 totals 13 residues. The V and J ends lost 3 bases and 2 bases respectively, with 7 bases between them. The CDR3 nucleotides read TGTGCCAGCAGCTGGGGGCTCACAGATACGCAGTATTTT. Protein: CASSWGLTDTQYF.

This clonotype came up many times. This chain connects TRBV5-1 to TRBJ2-7, with 7 positions matching TRBD1. V lost 0 bases to trimming and J lost 1 base; unmatched junction nucleotides: 7. CDR1 is SGHRS, CDR2 YFSETQ, per germline. The CDR3 extends over 16 amino acids. CDR3 region: CASSLVRTGLSYEQYF. The CDR3 region has the DNA TGCGCCAGCAGCTTGGTGAGGACAGGCCTTTCCTACGAGCAGTACTTC.

Ten or more counts support this clonotype. The chain combines TRBV3-1 with TRBJ2-5; D is perhaps TRBD1 (5 bases). CDR1 is LGHDT, CDR2 YNNKEL, per germline (reference sequence). The length of the CDR3 is 14 residues. V lost 4 bases and J lost 5, with 14 bases in between. CDR3 nucleotide sequence: TGTGCCAGCAGCCGAGCTGGGGCGAGGGAGACCCAGTACTTC. Translation gives CASSRAGARETQYF.

This clonotype appeared a few times. This chain joins TRBV7-8 and TRBJ2-1; 9 bases fit TRBD2. This CDR3 spans 17 amino acids. Germline lookup yields CDR1 SGHVS and CDR2 FQNEAQ. V shed 5 bases and J 2 bases; nucleotides not matched to a gene: 10. CDR3: CASSIYPGGRAYNEQFF. The DNA of the CDR3 is TGTGCCAGCAGCATTTATCCCGGCGGGAGGGCCTACAATGAGCAGTTCTTC. Filled out from reference TRBV7-8 and TRBJ2-1, the complete variable domain reads GAGVSQSPRYKVAKRGQDVALRCDPISGHVSLFWYQQALGQGPEFLTYFQNEAQLDKSGLPSDRFFAERPEGSVSTLKIQRTQQEDSAVYLCASSIYPGGRAYNEQFFGPGTRLTVL.

The J gene is TRBJ2-5, the V gene TRBV7-8, with D possibly matching TRBD1 (6 bases). The V gene's germline CDR1 is SGHVS and CDR2 FQNEAQ. CDR3 length equals 15 residues. V was trimmed by 5 bases and J by 2 bases, leaving 15 bases between them. CDR3 nucleotide sequence: TGTGCCAGCAGCCCCCGGACAGTCGGGCAAGAGACCCAGTACTTC. It is translated as CASSPRTVGQETQYF.

The chain links TRBV4-3 to TRBJ2-7; D gene uncertain. From germline, CDR1 is LGHNA and CDR2 YSLEER. V was shortened by 0 bases and J by 0 bases, with 9 bases between the two germline ends. The CDR3 has 15 amino acids. DNA for the CDR3: TGCGCCAGCAGCCAAGAAATGTCCAGCTCCTACGAGCAGTACTTC. Translated: CASSQEMSSSYEQYF.

In this sample, this clonotype turned up a few times. The rearrangement links TRBV28 to TRBJ2-1, with 9 bases fitting TRBD1. The CDR3 has 15 residues. The V gene's germline CDR1 is MDHEN and CDR2 SYDVKM. J gave up 4 bases and V 6 bases, and 7 bases lay outside the gene matches. The CDR3 reads CASSSRQGGYNEQFF. CDR3 nucleotides: TGTGCCAGCAGCTCCCGACAGGGGGGGTACAATGAGCAGTTCTTC.

The CDR3 DNA is TGTGCCAGCTCACCGGCCGACTTCCCCTATGGCTACACCTTC. Translated, it gives CASSPADFPYGYTF. The rearrangement uses TRBV18 and TRBJ1-2; D is ambiguous. The CDR3 runs to 14 residues. V lost 3 bases to trimming and J lost 4 bases, with 12 bases between them. CDR1 and CDR2 from the germline V gene are KGHSH and LQKENI.

As concerns this clonotype: One end of the junction does not line up with germline, which may come from a read error. The V and J genes are TRBV14 and TRBJ2-1; tentatively, D is TRBD1 (5 bases). Germline CDR1 is SGHDN and CDR2 is FVKESK. The CDR3 spans 16 residues. The CDR3 is CASSHISQKGVNEQLF. For the CDR3, the DNA is TGTGCCAGCAGCCACATTAGCCAGAAAGGGGTCAATGAGCAGCTCTTC. Based on the CDR3 plus reference TRBV14 and TRBJ2-1, the full variable domain is EAGVTQFPSHSVIEKGQTVTLRCDPISGHDNLYWYRRVMGKEIKFLLHFVKESKQDESGMPNNRFLAERTGGTYSTLKVQPAELEDSGVYFCASSHISQKGVNEQLFGPGTRLTVL.

This rearrangement joins TRBV10-2 to TRBJ2-7; D call uncertain. CDR3 length equals 14 residues. Deletions cut 10 bases from V and 5 bases from J, with 21 bases between. Looked up from germline, CDR1 is WSHSY and CDR2 is SAAADI. CDR3 amino acids: CATFSRAPRDEQYF. The CDR3 DNA sequence: TGCGCCACCTTTTCCCGGGCCCCCCGGGACGAGCAGTACTTC.

This clonotype was counted ten times or more. J is TRBJ2-1 and V is TRBV5-1; D is possibly TRBD1 (5 bases). With 2 bases removed from V and 4 bases from J, the gap between germline ends came to 10 bases. The CDR3 runs 14 residues. CDR1 and CDR2 (germline): SGHRS, YFSETQ. The CDR3 sequence: CASSLSDSYNEQFF. The CDR3, as DNA: TGCGCCAGCAGCTTAAGCGACAGTTACAATGAGCAGTTCTTC.

This clonotype was detected many times. This chain connects TRBV6-5 to TRBJ2-3; 8 nucleotides align to TRBD2. V shed 0 bases and J 3 bases; nucleotides not matched to a gene: 11. This CDR3 is 18 amino acids long. Germline-derived CDR1 and CDR2 are MNHEY and SVGAGI. CDR3 DNA sequence: TGTGCCAGCAGTTACTCCCTAGCGGGCCTCCCCGAGACAGATACGCAGTATTTT. This codes for CASSYSLAGLPETDTQYF.